This T cell receptor beta chain derives from a study of CD8 T cells in ankylosing spondylitis. Overall study results and limits: Clones tied to disease were said to be significantly enriched in matched ankylosing spondylitis synovial fluid. What seemed typical of ankylosing spondylitis blood was a TCR beta motif built from 7 or 8 highly homologous variants.

Molecular-barcoded quantitative 5'-RACE produced these TCR beta libraries. MiXCR, run by TCRdb on the 5' RACE reads, gives a single entry per CDR3 protein. There are about 300,000 distinct CDR3 sequences in the sample; under 14% occur only once, and 8% to 9.5% lies in the top ten. Worth noting for this clonotype: Antigen unknown.

CDR1 is SGHRS and CDR2 is YFSETQ in the germline V gene. The CDR3 runs 11 residues. Trimming shortened V by 1 base and J by 10 bases, and 6 bases separated the two germline ends. The sequenced sample consisted of blood, either unsorted or a sorted T cell fraction (not recorded which). This receptor was obtained from a female donor with ankylosing spondylitis or in good health (not recorded which). The V call is TRBV5-1, the J call TRBJ2-1; D not certain. The CDR3 loop reads CASSLKAEQFF. The CDR3, as DNA: TGCGCCAGCAGCTTGAAAGCGGAGCAGTTCTTC.